Below are 28 T cell receptor beta chains sequenced from a single sample in a study of blood T cell repertoires in COVID-19. This table comes from immunoSEQ multiplex PCR, and its TCRdb copy is limited to in-frame clones, with some not included. The table lists roughly 38,000 clones, more than 85% of them singletons, with 2.2% in the top ten. The sequenced sample was peripheral blood. Receptor source: a middle-aged man with active COVID-19.

V gene TRBV4-3 combines with J gene TRBJ2-4; a possible D gene is TRBD2 (5 bases). This CDR3 is 14 amino acids long. Germline CDR1 LGHNA, CDR2 YSLEER. V dropped 0 bases and J dropped 6 bases, with 9 bases sitting between them. The CDR3 nucleotides read TGCGCCAGCAGCCAAGATCTAGAGGGAAACATTCAGTACTTC. It codes for CASSQDLEGNIQYF.

The chain joins TRBV7-2 to TRBJ1-2; tentative D call: TRBD1 (5 bases). The CDR3 loop spans 14 amino acids. Per the germline V gene, CDR1 is SGHTA and CDR2 is FQGNSA. V was pared by 6 bases and J by 2 bases, with 13 bases between. The CDR3 DNA reads TGTGCCAGCAGGCCGGGGGGTGAGAACTATGGCTACACCTTC. Amino acids: CASRPGGENYGYTF.

The rearrangement links TRBV19 to TRBJ1-2, with 9 bases aligning to TRBD1. The CDR3 is 15 amino acids. The J segment lost 4 bases and the V segment lost 4 bases, leaving 7 bases of the junction unmatched. The germline CDR1 and CDR2 sequences are LNHDA and SQIVND (reference sequence). The CDR3 sequence is CASSTSDRGGYGYTF. The CDR3 DNA follows: TGTGCCAGTAGTACATCGGACAGGGGTGGCTATGGCTACACCTTC. The variable domain in full, completed from reference TRBV19 and TRBJ1-2, reads DGGITQSPKYLFRKEGQNVTLSCEQNLNHDAMYWYRQDPGQGLRLIYYSQIVNDFQKGDIAEGYSVSREKKESFPLTVTSAQKNPTAFYLCASSTSDRGGYGYTFGSGTRLTVV.

About this clone itself: A read error may account for a junction end that differs from germline. In DNA form, the CDR3 reads TGTGCTAGCAGCTTAGATCAGGGGAGAGAAGAGACCCAGTACTTC. Amino acid sequence: CASSLDQGREETQYF. This rearrangement joins TRBV7-7 to TRBJ2-5, with a possible D match to TRBD1 (6 bases). From germline, CDR1 is SSHAT and CDR2 FNYEAQ (reference sequence). This CDR3 has 15 amino acids. Using reference TRBV7-7 and TRBJ2-5 for the parts outside the CDR3, the full variable domain is GAGVSQSPRYKVTKRGQDVTLRCDPISSHATLYWYQQALGQGPEFLTYFNYEAQPDKSGLPSDRFSAERPEGSISTLTIQRTEQRDSAMYRCASSLDQGREETQYFGPGTRLLVL.

V is TRBV6-5 and J is TRBJ2-7; a weak D match, TRBD1 (6 bases). Trimming removed 7 bases at V and 5 bases at J, with 15 bases between. The CDR3 has 13 amino acids. The germline V gene has CDR1 MNHEY and CDR2 SVGAGI. The CDR3 loop is CASKLQGSHEQYF. Written as DNA, the CDR3 is TGTGCCAGCAAGTTACAGGGATCCCACGAGCAGTACTTC.

The chain uses TRBV29-1 and TRBJ1-1; 7 bases agree with TRBD1. CDR3 size: 13 residues. Looked up from germline, CDR1 is SQVTM and CDR2 is ANQGSEA. V gave up 7 bases and J gave up 0 bases; unmatched junction bases: 5. CDR3 bases: TGCAGCGGTACAGGGGTCCTGAACACTGAAGCTTTCTTT. Translating it yields CSGTGVLNTEAFF.

The chain has TRBV4-3 and TRBJ2-2, with a tentative D call TRBD2 (5 bases). Trimming left V 0 bases short and J 7 bases short, with 12 bases between. The germline gives CDR1 LGHNA, CDR2 YSLEER. The CDR3 has 15 residues. CDR3 sequence reads: CASSQEALEGGELFF. As DNA, the CDR3 is TGCGCCAGCAGCCAAGAAGCACTAGAGGGCGGGGAGCTGTTTTTT.

This sequence joins TRBV6-5 and TRBJ2-7; TRBD1 is a possible D gene (5 bases). The CDR3 is 14 amino acids. Per the germline V gene, CDR1 is MNHEY and CDR2 is SVGAGI. V lost 5 bases to trimming and J lost 3 bases, with 14 bases between them. DNA of the CDR3: TGTGCCAGCAGTCTTGGACACCCCAACTACGAGCAGTACTTC. It specifies CASSLGHPNYEQYF.

The V call is TRBV7-9, the J call TRBJ1-2; 8 bases are shared with TRBD1. Germline V gene data show CDR1 as SEHNR and CDR2 as FQNEAQ (reference sequence). The V and J ends lost 4 bases and 0 bases, in that order; junction bases with no gene match: 1. The CDR3 has 14 residues. CDR3 amino acids: CASSSDRANYGYTF. CDR3 coding DNA: TGTGCCAGCAGCTCGGACAGGGCTAACTATGGCTACACCTTC.

The chain links TRBV10-3 to TRBJ1-1, with 8 bases fitting TRBD1. V lost 6 bases and J lost 1; bases outside the gene matches: 4. The germline gives CDR1 ENHRY, CDR2 SYGVKD. The CDR3 is made up of 14 amino acids. The CDR3 loop is CAISPDRGNTEAFF. The CDR3 coding sequence is TGTGCCATCAGCCCTGACAGGGGGAACACTGAAGCTTTCTTT.

This clone was observed a single time. This rearrangement joins TRBV3-1 (or the pseudogene TRBV3-2) to TRBJ1-1, with D possibly being TRBD1 (6 bases). The CDR3 is made up of 15 amino acids. Germline V gene data show CDR1 as LGHDT and CDR2 as YNNKEL (reference sequence). The ends were cut back, 5 bases at V and 2 bases at J, with 15 bases in the middle. DNA of the CDR3: TGTGCCAGCAGCGAGTTCGGGACACCTAACACTGAAGCTTTCTTT. Amino acids: CASSEFGTPNTEAFF.

By its share, this clone is medium-sized. The V and J genes are TRBV5-6 and TRBJ2-7, with TRBD1 identical over 7 bases. Germline CDR1 and CDR2: SGHDT and YYEEEE. The CDR3 extends over 17 amino acids. V shed 1 base and J 5 bases; nucleotides not matched to a gene: 15. For the CDR3, the DNA is TGTGCCAGCAGCTTGTTTTTATCCGGGAACAGGGGTCACGAGCAGTACTTC. It specifies CASSLFLSGNRGHEQYF.

J is TRBJ2-3 and V is TRBV25-1; TRBD2 agrees at 9 bases. This CDR3 region has 16 residues. Germline trimming cut 3 bases from V and 2 bases from J; bases unmatched to any gene: 6. The germline gives CDR1 MGHDK, CDR2 SYGVNS. The CDR3 sequence is CASSESLAGSTDTQYF. As DNA, the CDR3 is TGTGCCAGCAGTGAGAGCCTAGCGGGGTCCACAGATACGCAGTATTTT.

About this clone itself: One end of the junction is discordant with germline, which a read error may explain. The chain uses TRBV20-1 and TRBJ2-7, with TRBD1 matching over 10 bases. The CDR3 covers 11 residues. CDR1 is DFQATT and CDR2 is SNEGSKA in the germline V gene (reference sequence). The CDR3 protein is CSARSGTGASF. In nucleotides, the CDR3 is TGCAGTGCTAGATCCGGGACAGGGGCGAGCTTC.

This chain uses TRBV7-8 with TRBJ1-4, with D perhaps TRBD1 (5 bases). CDR3 length equals 14 residues. Germline V gives CDR1 SGHVS, CDR2 FQNEAQ. V dropped 2 bases and J dropped 10 bases, with 14 bases sitting between them. The chain's CDR3 is CASSLRDFIGKLFF. CDR3 sequence (DNA): TGTGCCAGCAGCTTACGGGACTTCATCGGAAAACTGTTTTTT. The variable domain in full, with the rest retrieved from reference TRBV7-8 and TRBJ1-4, is GAGVSQSPRYKVAKRGQDVALRCDPISGHVSLFWYQQALGQGPEFLTYFQNEAQLDKSGLPSDRFFAERPEGSVSTLKIQRTQQEDSAVYLCASSLRDFIGKLFFGSGTQLSVL.

CDR3 residues: CASSQGVRGQGDFYGYTF. For the CDR3, the DNA is TGCGCCAGCAGCCAAGGCGTCCGAGGACAGGGAGACTTCTATGGCTACACCTTC. The rearrangement uses TRBV4-1 and TRBJ1-2, with TRBD1 identical over 8 bases. CDR1 and CDR2 from the germline V gene are MGHRA and YSYEKL. The CDR3 contains 18 residues. Trimming cost V 1 base and J 4 bases; bases outside gene matches: 14.

The chain employs TRBV6-2 or TRBV6-3 and TRBJ2-1; 9 bases agree with TRBD1. The CDR3 totals 13 residues. CDR1 MNHEY and CDR2 SVGEGT come from the germline V gene. V was clipped by 4 bases and J by 9 bases; unmatched bases: 4. DNA for the CDR3: TGTGCCAGCAGTTCACAGGGGGCGGGTGAGCAGTTCTTC. It yields the protein CASSSQGAGEQFF.

This sequence joins TRBV6-5 and TRBJ1-2, with D possibly matching TRBD1 (5 bases). Trimming took 2 bases from V and 6 from J, leaving 16 bases between them. In germline, CDR1 is MNHEY, CDR2 SVGAGI. CDR3 length: 15 amino acids. CDR3: CASSYLTSGLDGYTF. CDR3 DNA sequence: TGTGCCAGCAGTTACCTCACCTCAGGGTTGGATGGCTACACCTTC.

This chain connects TRBV6-5 to TRBJ1-1; possible D gene TRBD1, 6 bases. V lost 7 bases and J lost 6, with 15 bases in between. CDR1 is MNHEY, CDR2 SVGAGI, per germline. The length of the CDR3 is 13 residues. The CDR3 nucleotides read TGTGCCAGCACCACTCCGGGGGGCGCTGAAGCTTTCTTT. This gives the protein CASTTPGGAEAFF.

The chain recombines TRBV20-1 with TRBJ2-7; 7 nucleotides match TRBD2. In germline, CDR1 is DFQATT, CDR2 SNEGSKA (reference sequence). This CDR3 has 13 residues. V was clipped by 3 bases and J by 4 bases; unmatched bases: 6. CDR3 coding DNA: TGCAGTGCTAGTGGGAGGGGCAGGTACGAGCAGTACTTC. This gives the protein CSASGRGRYEQYF.

The chain links TRBV10-3 to TRBJ2-7, with 7 bases lining up with TRBD1. This CDR3 is 12 amino acids long. Germline CDR1 is ENHRY and CDR2 is SYGVKD. With 4 bases clipped from V and 5 bases from J, the junction kept 2 bases outside the gene matches. CDR3 amino acids: CAISGQGDEQYF. The CDR3 nucleotides read TGTGCCATCAGTGGACAGGGCGACGAGCAGTACTTC.

This chain joins TRBV19 and TRBJ1-2; D may be TRBD1 (5 bases). The CDR3 is 16 residues long. Trimming took 3 bases from V and 4 from J, leaving 18 bases between them. Germline V CDR1 and CDR2: LNHDA, SQIVND (reference sequence). The CDR3 reads CASSIVSPGLSYGYTF. The CDR3, as DNA: TGTGCCAGTAGTATCGTGTCTCCGGGACTGAGCTATGGCTACACCTTC.

V usage is TRBV30 and J usage is TRBJ2-5; no firm D call. This CDR3 is 13 amino acids long. V was shortened by 1 base and J by 5 bases, with 11 bases between the two germline ends. Germline CDR1 is GTSNPN and CDR2 is SVGIG (reference sequence). CDR3 amino acids: CAWSAELRETQYF. The CDR3 region has the DNA TGTGCCTGGAGTGCTGAACTGCGGGAGACCCAGTACTTC.

The CDR3 protein is CASSSLQEKLFF. The CDR3 nucleotides are TGTGCCAGCAGTTCCCTTCAGGAAAAACTGTTTTTT. The chain employs TRBV6-5 and TRBJ1-4; D gene unclear. From germline, CDR1 is MNHEY and CDR2 SVGAGI. The CDR3 consists of 12 residues. V was trimmed by 4 bases and J by 8 bases, leaving 8 bases between them.

V gene TRBV19 combines with J gene TRBJ1-1, with 7 bases fitting TRBD1. CDR1 is LNHDA, CDR2 SQIVND, per germline (reference sequence). This CDR3 region has 15 residues. With 4 bases clipped from V and 1 base from J, the junction kept 6 bases outside the gene matches. The CDR3 nucleotides read TGTGCCAGTAGTACCCCCCGGACAGGGAACACTGAAGCTTTCTTT. This encodes CASSTPRTGNTEAFF.

The V gene is TRBV14, the J gene TRBJ2-7; unclear D gene. Per the germline V gene, CDR1 is SGHDN and CDR2 is FVKESK. The CDR3 sequence is 14 residues long. V lost 6 bases, J lost 0 bases, and 12 bases lay in between. This CDR3 is CASRLSGVSYEQYF. CDR3 nucleotides: TGTGCCAGCAGGTTATCAGGTGTCTCCTACGAGCAGTACTTC.

The gene calls are TRBV19 and TRBJ1-1, with 7 bases matching TRBD1. After removal of 5 bases from V and 6 bases from J, the junction contained 15 bases not matched to a gene. Germline CDR1 reads LNHDA; CDR2 reads SQIVND (reference sequence). The CDR3 runs to 16 residues. The chain's CDR3 is CASSLISTRGGSEAFF. The CDR3 DNA reads TGTGCCAGTAGTCTGATAAGTACGAGAGGGGGCTCTGAAGCTTTCTTT.

In its sample, this clone was seen once. The chain couples TRBV6-5 to TRBJ1-5, with 9 bases fitting TRBD1. The V gene's germline CDR1 is MNHEY and CDR2 SVGAGI. The CDR3 runs to 14 residues. The V gene end was trimmed by 6 bases and the J gene end by 6 bases; junction bases not matched to a gene: 6. CDR3 sequence: CASSGQGMSQPQHF. CDR3 sequence (DNA): TGTGCCAGCAGCGGACAGGGGATGAGTCAGCCCCAGCATTTT.